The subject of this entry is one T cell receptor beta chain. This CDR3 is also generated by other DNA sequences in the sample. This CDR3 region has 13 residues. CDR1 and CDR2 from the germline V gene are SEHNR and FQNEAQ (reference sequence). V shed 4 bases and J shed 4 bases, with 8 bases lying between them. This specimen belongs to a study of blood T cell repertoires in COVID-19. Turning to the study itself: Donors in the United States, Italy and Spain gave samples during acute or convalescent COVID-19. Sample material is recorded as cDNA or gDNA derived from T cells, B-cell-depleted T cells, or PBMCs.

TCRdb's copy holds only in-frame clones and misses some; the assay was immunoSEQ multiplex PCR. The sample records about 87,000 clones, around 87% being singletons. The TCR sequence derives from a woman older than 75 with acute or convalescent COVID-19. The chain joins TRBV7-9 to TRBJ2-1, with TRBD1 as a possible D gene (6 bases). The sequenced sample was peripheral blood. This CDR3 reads CASSSGQYNEQFF. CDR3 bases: TGTGCCAGCAGCTCTGGACAGTACAATGAGCAGTTCTTC.